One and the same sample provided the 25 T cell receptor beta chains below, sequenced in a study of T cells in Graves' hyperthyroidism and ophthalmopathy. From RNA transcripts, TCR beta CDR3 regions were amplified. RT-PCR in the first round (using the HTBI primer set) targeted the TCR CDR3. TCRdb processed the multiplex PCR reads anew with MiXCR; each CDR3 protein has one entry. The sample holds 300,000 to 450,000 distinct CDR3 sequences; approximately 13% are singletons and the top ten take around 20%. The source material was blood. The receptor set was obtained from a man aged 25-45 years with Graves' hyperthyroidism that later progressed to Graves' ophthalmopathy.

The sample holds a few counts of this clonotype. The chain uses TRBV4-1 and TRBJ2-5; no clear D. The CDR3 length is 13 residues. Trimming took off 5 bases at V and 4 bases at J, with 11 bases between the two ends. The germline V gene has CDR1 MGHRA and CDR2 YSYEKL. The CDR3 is CASSYYQGETQYF. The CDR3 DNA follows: TGCGCCAGCAGCTATTACCAAGGAGAGACCCAGTACTTC.

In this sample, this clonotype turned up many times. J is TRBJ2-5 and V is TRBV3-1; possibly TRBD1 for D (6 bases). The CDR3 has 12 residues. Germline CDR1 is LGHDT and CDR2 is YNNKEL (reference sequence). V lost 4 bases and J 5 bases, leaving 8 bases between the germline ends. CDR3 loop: CASSPDRETQYF. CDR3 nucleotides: TGTGCCAGCAGCCCAGACAGGGAGACCCAGTACTTC.

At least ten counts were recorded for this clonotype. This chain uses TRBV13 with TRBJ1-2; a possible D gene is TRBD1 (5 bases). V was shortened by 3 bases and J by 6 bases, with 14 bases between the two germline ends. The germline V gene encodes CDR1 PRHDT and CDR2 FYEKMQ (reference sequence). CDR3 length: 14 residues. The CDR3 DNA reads TGTGCCAGCAGCTTCGCGGTAGGGGCGGATGGCTACACCTTC. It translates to CASSFAVGADGYTF.

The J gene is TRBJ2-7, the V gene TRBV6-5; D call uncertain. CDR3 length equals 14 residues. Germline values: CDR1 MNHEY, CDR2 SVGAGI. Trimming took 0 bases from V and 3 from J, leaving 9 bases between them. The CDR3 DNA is TGTGCCAGCAGTTACTCGACGGGCAACTACGAGCAGTACTTC. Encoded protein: CASSYSTGNYEQYF.

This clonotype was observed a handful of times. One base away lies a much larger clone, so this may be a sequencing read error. CDR3 sequence: CTSSQAGRTEAFF. CDR3 sequence (DNA): TGCACCAGCAGCCAAGCGGGACGGACTGAAGCTTTCTTT. V usage is TRBV5-1 and J usage is TRBJ1-1; tentative D call: TRBD1 (5 bases). Per the germline V gene, CDR1 is SGHRS and CDR2 is YFSETQ. The CDR3 consists of 13 residues.

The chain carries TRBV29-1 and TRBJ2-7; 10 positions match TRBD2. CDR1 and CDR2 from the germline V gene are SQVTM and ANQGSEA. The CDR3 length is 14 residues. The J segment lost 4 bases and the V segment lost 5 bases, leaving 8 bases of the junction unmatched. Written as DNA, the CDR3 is TGCAGCGTTTCAGTAGCGGGGGGCTGGTACGAGCAGTACTTC. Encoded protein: CSVSVAGGWYEQYF.

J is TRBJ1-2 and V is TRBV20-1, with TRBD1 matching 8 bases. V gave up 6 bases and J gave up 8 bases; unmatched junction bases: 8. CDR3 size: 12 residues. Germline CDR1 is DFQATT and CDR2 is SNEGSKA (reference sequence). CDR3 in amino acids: CSAQTGEVGYTF. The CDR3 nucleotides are TGCAGTGCGCAGACAGGGGAAGTAGGCTACACCTTC.

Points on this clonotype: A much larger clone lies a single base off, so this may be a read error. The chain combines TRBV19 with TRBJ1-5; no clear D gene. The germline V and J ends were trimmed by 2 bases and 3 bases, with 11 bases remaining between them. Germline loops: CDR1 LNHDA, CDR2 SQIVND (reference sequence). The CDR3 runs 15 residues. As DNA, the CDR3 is TGTGCCAGTAGTATAACTGGAAGTAACAATCAGCCCCAGCATTTT. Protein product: CASSITGSNNQPQHF.

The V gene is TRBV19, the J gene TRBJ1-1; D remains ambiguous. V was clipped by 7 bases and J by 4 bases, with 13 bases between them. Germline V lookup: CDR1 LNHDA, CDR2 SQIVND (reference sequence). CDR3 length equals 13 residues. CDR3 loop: CASTEERLTEAFF. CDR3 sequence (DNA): TGTGCCAGTACTGAAGAACGCCTCACTGAAGCTTTCTTT.

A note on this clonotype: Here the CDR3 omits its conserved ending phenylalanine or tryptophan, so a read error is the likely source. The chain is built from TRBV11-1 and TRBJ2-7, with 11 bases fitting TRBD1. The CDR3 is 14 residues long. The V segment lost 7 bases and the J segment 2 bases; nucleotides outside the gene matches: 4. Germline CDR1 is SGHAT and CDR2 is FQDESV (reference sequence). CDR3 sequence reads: CASTTGQGAYEQYL. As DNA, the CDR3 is TGTGCCAGCACCACGGGACAGGGGGCCTACGAGCAGTACCTC.

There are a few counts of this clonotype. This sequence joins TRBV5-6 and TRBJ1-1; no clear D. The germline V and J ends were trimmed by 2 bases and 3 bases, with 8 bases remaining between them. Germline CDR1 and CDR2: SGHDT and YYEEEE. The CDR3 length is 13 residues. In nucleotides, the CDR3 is TGTGCCAGCAGCTTTACTTTGGACACTGAAGCTTTCTTT. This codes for CASSFTLDTEAFF.

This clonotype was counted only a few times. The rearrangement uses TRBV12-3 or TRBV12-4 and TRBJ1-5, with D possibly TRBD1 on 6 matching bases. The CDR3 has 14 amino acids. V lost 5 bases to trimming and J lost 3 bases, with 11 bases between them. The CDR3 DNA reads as TGTGCCAGCAGTAGGGAGGGGGACAATCAGCCCCAGCATTTT. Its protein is CASSREGDNQPQHF.

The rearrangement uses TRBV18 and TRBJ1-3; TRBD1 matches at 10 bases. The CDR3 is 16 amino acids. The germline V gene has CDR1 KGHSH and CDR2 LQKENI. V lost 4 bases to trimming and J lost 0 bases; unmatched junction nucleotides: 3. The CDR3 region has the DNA TGTGCCAGCTCACAGGGACAGGGGAACTCTGGAAACACCATATATTTT. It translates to CASSQGQGNSGNTIYF.

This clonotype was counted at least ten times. The CDR3 bases are TGTGCCACCCGGGACAGGGGGAATAATTCACCCCTCCACTTT. Protein sequence: CATRDRGNNSPLHF. This chain links TRBV6-1 with TRBJ1-6, with 11 bases fitting TRBD1. Per germline, CDR1 MNHNS and CDR2 SASEGT. V was pared by 10 bases and J by 5 bases, with 4 bases of the junction left unmatched. This CDR3 region has 14 residues.

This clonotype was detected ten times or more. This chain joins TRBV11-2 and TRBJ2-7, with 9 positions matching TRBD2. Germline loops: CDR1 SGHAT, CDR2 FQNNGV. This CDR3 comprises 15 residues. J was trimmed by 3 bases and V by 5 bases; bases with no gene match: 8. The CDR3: CASSTRAGGIYEQYF. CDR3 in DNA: TGTGCCAGCAGCACCCGAGCGGGGGGAATCTACGAGCAGTACTTC.

This CDR3 is CSAPDRGQGEKLFF. The CDR3 coding sequence is TGCAGTGCGCCTGACAGGGGGCAGGGTGAAAAACTGTTTTTT. This chain joins TRBV20-1 and TRBJ1-4; TRBD1 matches at 10 bases. The germline gives CDR1 DFQATT, CDR2 SNEGSKA (reference sequence). This CDR3 region has 14 residues. The V and J ends lost 6 bases and 7 bases, in that order; junction bases with no gene match: 8.

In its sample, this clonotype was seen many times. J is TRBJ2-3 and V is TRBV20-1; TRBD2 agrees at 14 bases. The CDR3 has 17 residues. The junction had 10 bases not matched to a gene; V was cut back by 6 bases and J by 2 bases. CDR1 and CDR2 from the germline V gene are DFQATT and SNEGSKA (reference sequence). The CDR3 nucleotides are TGCAGTGCCAAAACTGGACTAGCGGGGGGCCCCACAGATACGCAGTATTTT. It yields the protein CSAKTGLAGGPTDTQYF.

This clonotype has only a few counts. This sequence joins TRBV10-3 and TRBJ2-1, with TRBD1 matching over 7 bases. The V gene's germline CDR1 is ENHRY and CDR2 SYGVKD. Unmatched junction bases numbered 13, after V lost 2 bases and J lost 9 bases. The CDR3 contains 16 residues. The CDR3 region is CAISEGVTGPSREQFF. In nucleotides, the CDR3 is TGTGCCATCAGTGAGGGGGTGACAGGGCCCTCCCGTGAGCAGTTCTTC.

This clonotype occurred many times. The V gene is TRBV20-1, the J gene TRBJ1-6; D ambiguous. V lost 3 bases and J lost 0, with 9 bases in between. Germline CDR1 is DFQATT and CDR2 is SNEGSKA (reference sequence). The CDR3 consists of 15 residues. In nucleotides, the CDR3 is TGCAGTGCTAGTAACTTCAGCTCCTATAATTCACCCCTCCACTTT. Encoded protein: CSASNFSSYNSPLHF.

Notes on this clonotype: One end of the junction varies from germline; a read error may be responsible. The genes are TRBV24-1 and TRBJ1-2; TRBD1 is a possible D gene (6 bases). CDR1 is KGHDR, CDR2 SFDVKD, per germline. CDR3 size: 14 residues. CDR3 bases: TGTGCCACCGGTGATGGGGGGGCGTACTATGGCTACACCTTC. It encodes CATGDGGAYYGYTF.

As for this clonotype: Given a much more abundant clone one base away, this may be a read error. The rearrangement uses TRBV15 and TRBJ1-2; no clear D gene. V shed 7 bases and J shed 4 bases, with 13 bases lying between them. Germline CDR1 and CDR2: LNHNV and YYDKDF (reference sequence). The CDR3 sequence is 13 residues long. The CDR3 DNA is TGTGCCACCACCACGGAACACCCCTATGGCTACACCTTC. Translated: CATTTEHPYGYTF.

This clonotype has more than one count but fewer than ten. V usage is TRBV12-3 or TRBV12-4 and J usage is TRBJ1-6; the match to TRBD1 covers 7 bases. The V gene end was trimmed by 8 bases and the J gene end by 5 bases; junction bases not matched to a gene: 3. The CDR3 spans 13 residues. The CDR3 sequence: CASQGQHNSPLHF. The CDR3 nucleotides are TGTGCCAGCCAGGGACAGCATAATTCACCCCTCCACTTT.

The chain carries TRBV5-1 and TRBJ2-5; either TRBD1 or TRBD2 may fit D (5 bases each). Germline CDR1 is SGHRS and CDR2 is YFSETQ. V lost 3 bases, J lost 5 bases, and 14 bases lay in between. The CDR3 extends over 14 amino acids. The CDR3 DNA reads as TGCGCCAGCAGCTCCGGGGCCCTCGGGGAGACCCAGTACTTC. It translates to CASSSGALGETQYF.

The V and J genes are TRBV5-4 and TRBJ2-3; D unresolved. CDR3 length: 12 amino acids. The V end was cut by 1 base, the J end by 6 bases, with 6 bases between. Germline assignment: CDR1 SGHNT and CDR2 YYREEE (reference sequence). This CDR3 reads CASSLSWDTQYF. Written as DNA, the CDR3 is TGTGCCAGCAGCTTGAGTTGGGATACGCAGTATTTT.

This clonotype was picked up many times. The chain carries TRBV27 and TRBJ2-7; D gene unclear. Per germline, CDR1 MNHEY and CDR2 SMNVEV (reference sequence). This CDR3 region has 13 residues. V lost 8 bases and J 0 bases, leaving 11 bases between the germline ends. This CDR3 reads CASASHTSYEQYF. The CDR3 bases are TGTGCCAGCGCCTCGCATACCTCCTACGAGCAGTACTTC.